This record covers a single T cell receptor beta chain. Only in-frame clones appear in the TCRdb table, and some are missing; sequencing was by immunoSEQ multiplex PCR. Here the sample spans around 50,000 clones, roughly 82% being singletons. The data were obtained in a study of PD-1 blockade in mismatch repair-deficient tumors. Trimming took 4 bases from V and 6 from J, leaving 15 bases between them. CDR3 length equals 14 residues. Germline-derived CDR1 and CDR2 are SNHLY and FYNNEI. This receptor was identified in an adult with mismatch repair-deficient cancer. Here the sequenced sample was PBMCs, taken before pembrolizumab treatment. The chain joins TRBV2 to TRBJ1-1; perhaps TRBD1 as D (6 bases). The CDR3 DNA reads as TGTGCCAGCAGTGCCCGACAGGAGGCGGCTGAAGCTTTCTTT. Translating gives CASSARQEAAEAFF.